These 5 T cell receptor beta chains were sequenced from one sample in a study of T cells in Graves' hyperthyroidism and ophthalmopathy. The investigators amplified TCR beta CDR3 regions from RNA transcripts. The TCR CDR3 was amplified in a first-round RT-PCR using the HTBI primer set. TCRdb ran MiXCR on the multiplex PCR reads and lists one entry per CDR3 protein. The sample has 350,000 or so distinct CDR3 sequences; less than 20% are singletons. Input material: blood. The receptors shown here come from a middle-aged woman with Graves' ophthalmopathy.

Ten or more counts support this clonotype. This rearrangement joins TRBV28 to TRBJ2-7; D is uncertain. Trimming removed 4 bases from V and 3 bases from J, with 10 bases in between. The CDR3 contains 13 residues. Per germline, CDR1 MDHEN and CDR2 SYDVKM. CDR3 sequence: CASSSRRVYEQYF. CDR3 DNA sequence: TGTGCCAGCAGTTCCCGACGGGTCTACGAGCAGTACTTC.

In this sample, this clonotype turned up many times. The chain joins TRBV27 to TRBJ1-2; 7 bases agree with TRBD1. The CDR3 contains 14 residues. From germline, CDR1 is MNHEY and CDR2 SMNVEV (reference sequence). V lost 5 bases, J lost 4 bases, and 7 bases stayed unmatched. Here the CDR3 reads CASSQGGAGYGYTF. CDR3 sequence (DNA): TGTGCCAGCAGTCAGGGGGGCGCGGGCTATGGCTACACCTTC.

V usage is TRBV12-5 and J usage is TRBJ2-5; the D gene is possibly TRBD1 (6 bases). Germline V gene sequence: CDR1 LGHNT, CDR2 FRNRAP. Trimming cost V 6 bases and J 1 base, with 12 bases left between them. The CDR3 runs 14 residues. The CDR3 nucleotides read TGTGCTAGTGGGGCCGGGACACCCCAAGAGACCCAGTACTTC. As protein: CASGAGTPQETQYF.

This clonotype showed up many times. J is TRBJ2-7 and V is TRBV6-1; D is uncertain. The CDR3 is 13 residues long. V lost 0 bases and J lost 7, with 10 bases in between. CDR1 is MNHNS and CDR2 is SASEGT in the germline V gene. The CDR3 bases are TGTGCCAGCAGTGAAGCGCTTAAATGGGAGCAGTACTTC. It yields the protein CASSEALKWEQYF.

This clonotype was counted at least ten times. The chain carries TRBV10-3 and TRBJ1-2; TRBD1 aligns across 7 bases. V was clipped by 5 bases and J by 4 bases; unmatched bases: 10. The CDR3 length is 15 residues. Germline CDR1 ENHRY, CDR2 SYGVKD. DNA of the CDR3: TGTGCCATCAGTCCCGGGACAGAATCTCCCTATGGCTACACCTTC. Its protein is CAISPGTESPYGYTF.